The clone carrying this TCR beta chain was seen a few times. Antigen unknown. The sample originates from a study of identical twins. General study findings and limits: Instead of following the same donors, the conclusions were based on cross-sectional statistical analysis. Memory repertoires showed no such pattern, whereas abundant cord blood beta clonotypes carried fewer insertions.

TCRdb redid the calling of the 5' RACE reads with MiXCR, one entry per CDR3 protein. Counted here are under 800,000 distinct CDR3 sequences, approximately 21% occurring once; the ten biggest clones make up 4% to 5.5%. All of the donors were Caucasians in good health. The CDR3 length is 14 residues. The germline V gene encodes CDR1 DFQATT and CDR2 SNEGSKA (reference sequence). V shed 7 bases, J shed 1 base, and the junction held 9 bases outside the gene matches. Another study also made use of these data, one on T cells expressing NK-cell markers. From that paper: Once again these clonotypes came out on top in the CD3+CD56-NKG2C+ fraction of a few donors.

The chain links TRBV20-1 to TRBJ1-2, with 7 bases fitting TRBD1. Input material: PBMCs. The sequence derives from a woman aged 18-30 years in good health. This CDR3 reads CSGQNRGINYGYTF. Written as DNA, the CDR3 is TGCAGTGGACAGAACAGGGGCATTAACTATGGCTACACCTTC.